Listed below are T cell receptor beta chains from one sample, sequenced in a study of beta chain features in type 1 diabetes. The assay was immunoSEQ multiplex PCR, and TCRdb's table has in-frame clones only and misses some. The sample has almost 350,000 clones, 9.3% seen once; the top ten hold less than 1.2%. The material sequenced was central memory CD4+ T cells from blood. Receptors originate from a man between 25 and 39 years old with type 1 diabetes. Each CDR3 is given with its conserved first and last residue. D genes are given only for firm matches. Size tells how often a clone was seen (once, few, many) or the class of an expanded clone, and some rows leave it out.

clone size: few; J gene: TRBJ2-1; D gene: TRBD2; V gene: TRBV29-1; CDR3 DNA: TGCAGCGTTGGGGCTAGCGGGGAGTTCAATGAGCAGTTCTTC; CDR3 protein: CSVGASGEFNEQFF
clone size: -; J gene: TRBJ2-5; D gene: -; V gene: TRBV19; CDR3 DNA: TGTGCCAGTAGTATGGCCAGGCAAGAGACCCAGTACTTC; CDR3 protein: CASSMARQETQYF
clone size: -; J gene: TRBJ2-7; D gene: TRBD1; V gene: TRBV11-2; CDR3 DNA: TGTGCCAGCAGCTTAGACGGACAGGGGCTGACCTACGAGCAGTACTTC; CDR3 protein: CASSLDGQGLTYEQYF
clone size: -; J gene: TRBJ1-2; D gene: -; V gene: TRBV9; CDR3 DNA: TGTGCCAGCAGCGTAAATCCCCTCTCCTATGGCTACACCTTC; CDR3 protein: CASSVNPLSYGYTF
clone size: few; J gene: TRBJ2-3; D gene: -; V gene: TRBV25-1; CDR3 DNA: TGTGCCAGCAGTGAATTCTGGGGTAGGACAGATACGCAGTATTTT; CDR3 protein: CASSEFWGRTDTQYF
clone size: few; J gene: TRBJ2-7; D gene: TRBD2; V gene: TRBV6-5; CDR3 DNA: TGTGCCAGCAGTCCCAGGACTAGCGGGGACGGAGAGCAGTACTTC; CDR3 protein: CASSPRTSGDGEQYF
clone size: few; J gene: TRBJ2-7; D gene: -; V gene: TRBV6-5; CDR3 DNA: TGTGCCAGCAGTCCTCATTACGAGCAGTACTTC; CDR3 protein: CASSPHYEQYF
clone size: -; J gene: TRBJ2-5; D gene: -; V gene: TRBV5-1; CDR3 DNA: TGCGCCAGCAGCTTGAACGCTAGAACAGAGACCCAGTACTTC; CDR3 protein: CASSLNARTETQYF
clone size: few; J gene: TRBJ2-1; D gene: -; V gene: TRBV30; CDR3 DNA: TGTGCCTGGAGTGGGCTAGCTGCTGACAATGAGCAGTTCTTC; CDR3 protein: CAWSGLAADNEQFF
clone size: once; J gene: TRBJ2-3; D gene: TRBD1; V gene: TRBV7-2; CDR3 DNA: TGTGCCAGCAGCTTAGACGGGACAGGAGGGTATACGCAGTATTTT; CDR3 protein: CASSLDGTGGYTQYF
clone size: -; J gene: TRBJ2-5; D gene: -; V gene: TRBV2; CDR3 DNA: TGTGCCAGCAGTCCGCTTAGGGAGACCCAGTACTTC; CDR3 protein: CASSPLRETQYF
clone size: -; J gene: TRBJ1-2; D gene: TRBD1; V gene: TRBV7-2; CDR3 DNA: TGTGCCAGCAGCTTAGGTCTTATACAGGGGAATGGCTACACCTTC; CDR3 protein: CASSLGLIQGNGYTF
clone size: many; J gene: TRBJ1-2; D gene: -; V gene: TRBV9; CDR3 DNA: TGTGCCAGCAGCGTAGAGATCGGGGGTAACTATGGCTACACCTTC; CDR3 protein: CASSVEIGGNYGYTF
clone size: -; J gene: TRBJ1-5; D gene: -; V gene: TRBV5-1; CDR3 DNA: TGCGCCAGCAGCTTGTTAGTGTGGGACTATCAGCCCCAGCATTTT; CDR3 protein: CASSLLVWDYQPQHF
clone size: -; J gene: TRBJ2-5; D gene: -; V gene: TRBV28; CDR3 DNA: TGTGCCAGCACCCCTTCCTCAGGGTCGCGGGAGACCCAGTACTTC; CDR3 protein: CASTPSSGSRETQYF
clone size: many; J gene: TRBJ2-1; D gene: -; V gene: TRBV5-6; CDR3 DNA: TGTGCCAGCAGCGTTAGAGACAATGAGCAGTTCTTC; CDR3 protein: CASSVRDNEQFF
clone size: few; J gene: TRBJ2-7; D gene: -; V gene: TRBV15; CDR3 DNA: TGTGCCACCAGCAGAGATAAGGGGACCTACGAGCAGTACTTC; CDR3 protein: CATSRDKGTYEQYF
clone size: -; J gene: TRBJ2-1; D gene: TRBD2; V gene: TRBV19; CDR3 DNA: TGTGCCAGTAGTACCTCACTAGCGGGGGAGGTGGTGCAGTTCTTC; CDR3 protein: CASSTSLAGEVVQFF
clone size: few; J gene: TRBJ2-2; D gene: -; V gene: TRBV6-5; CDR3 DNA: TGTGCCAGCAGTTGGAACGGGGAAGGAGGGGAGCTGTTTTTT; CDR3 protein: CASSWNGEGGELFF
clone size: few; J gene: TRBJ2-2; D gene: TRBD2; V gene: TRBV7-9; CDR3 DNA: TGTGCCAGCAGCTTGACTAGCGGGATACCCGGGGAGCTGTTTTTT; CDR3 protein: CASSLTSGIPGELFF
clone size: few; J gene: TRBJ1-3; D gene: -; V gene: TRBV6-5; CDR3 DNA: TGTGCCAGCAGTTACTCGAGTACTGGAAACACCATATATTTT; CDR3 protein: CASSYSSTGNTIYF
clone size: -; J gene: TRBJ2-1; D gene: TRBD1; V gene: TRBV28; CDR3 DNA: TGTGCCAGCAGTAAGGGACAGGGATCCTACAATGAGCAGTTCTTC; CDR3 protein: CASSKGQGSYNEQFF
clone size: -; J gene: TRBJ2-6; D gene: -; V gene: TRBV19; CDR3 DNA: TGTGCCAGTAGCAGGACAGCCCTAATGGGGGCCAACGTCCTGACTTTC; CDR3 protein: CASSRTALMGANVLTF
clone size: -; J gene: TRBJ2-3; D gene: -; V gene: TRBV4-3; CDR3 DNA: TGCGCCAGCAGCCAAGGAAGCGGGCGGGATACGCAGTATTTT; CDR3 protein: CASSQGSGRDTQYF
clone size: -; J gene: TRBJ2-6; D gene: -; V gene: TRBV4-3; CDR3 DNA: TGCGCCAGCAGCCAAGAGGCAGGGCTCTCTGGGGCCAACGTCCTGACTTTC; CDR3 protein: CASSQEAGLSGANVLTF
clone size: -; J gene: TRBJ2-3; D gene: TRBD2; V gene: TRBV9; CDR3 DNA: TGTGCCAGCAGCGTCCGACTAGCGGTGGGGGAGGATACGCAGTATTTT; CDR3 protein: CASSVRLAVGEDTQYF
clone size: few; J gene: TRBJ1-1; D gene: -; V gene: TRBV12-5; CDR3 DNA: TGTGCTAGTGGTTTGGACCCCGGCCTGAACACTGAAGCTTTCTTT; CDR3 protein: CASGLDPGLNTEAFF
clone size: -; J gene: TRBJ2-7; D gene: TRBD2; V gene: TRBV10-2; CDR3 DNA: TGCGCCAGCAGTGCACCGGGCGGGGGGGGATACGAGCAGTACTTC; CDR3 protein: CASSAPGGGGYEQYF
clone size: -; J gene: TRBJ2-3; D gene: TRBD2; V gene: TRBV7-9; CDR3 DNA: TGTGCCAGCAGGGCCAGCGGGGGGATAGATACGCAGTATTTT; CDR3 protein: CASRASGGIDTQYF
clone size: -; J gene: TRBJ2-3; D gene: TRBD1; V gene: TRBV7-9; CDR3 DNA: TGTGCCAGCAGCCCAGGGGACAGGGCCATGGGGTTT; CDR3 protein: CASSPGDRAMGF
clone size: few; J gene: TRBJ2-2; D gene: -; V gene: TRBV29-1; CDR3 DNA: TGCAGCGTTGAGCCGGGACAGAACACCGGGGAGCTGTTTTTT; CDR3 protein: CSVEPGQNTGELFF
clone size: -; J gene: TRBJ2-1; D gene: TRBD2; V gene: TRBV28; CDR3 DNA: TGTGCCAGCAGTCTTCTAGCGGGGCCTTATAATGAGCAGTTCTTC; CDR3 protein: CASSLLAGPYNEQFF
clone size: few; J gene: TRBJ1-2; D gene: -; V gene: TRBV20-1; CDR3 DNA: TGCAGTGCTGCCGCCAGCGGCTACACCTTC; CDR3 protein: CSAAASGYTF
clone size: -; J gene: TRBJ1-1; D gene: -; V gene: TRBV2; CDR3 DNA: TGTGCCAGCAGTGACAGGATGACTGAAGCTTTCTTT; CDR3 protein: CASSDRMTEAFF
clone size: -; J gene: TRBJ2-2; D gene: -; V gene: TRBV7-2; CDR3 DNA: TGTGCCAGCAGCTTAAATCCCAAGGCCGTGAACACCGGGGAGCTGTTTTTT; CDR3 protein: CASSLNPKAVNTGELFF
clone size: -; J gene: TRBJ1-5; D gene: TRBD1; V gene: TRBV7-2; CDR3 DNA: TGTGCCAGCAGCGCCCGACAGGGGGTACAGCCCCAGCATTTT; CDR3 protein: CASSARQGVQPQHF
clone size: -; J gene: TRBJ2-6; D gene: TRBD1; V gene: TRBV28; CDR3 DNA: TGTGCCAGCAGTCCGGGGACAGGCTCCCACTCTGGGGCCAACGTCCTGACTTTC; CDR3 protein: CASSPGTGSHSGANVLTF
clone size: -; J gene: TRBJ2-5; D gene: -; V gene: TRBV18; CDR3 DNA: TGTGCCAGCTCACCTCAAGGGGGAGAGACCCAGTACTTC; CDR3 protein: CASSPQGGETQYF
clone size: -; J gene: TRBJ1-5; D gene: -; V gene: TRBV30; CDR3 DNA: TGTGCCTGTCCCGGTTCGAGGGGGAACCAGCCCCAGCATTTT; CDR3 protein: CACPGSRGNQPQHF
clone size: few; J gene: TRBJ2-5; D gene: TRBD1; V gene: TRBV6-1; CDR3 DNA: TGTGCCAGTGACAGGGGGAGGGAGACCCAGTACTTC; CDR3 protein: CASDRGRETQYF
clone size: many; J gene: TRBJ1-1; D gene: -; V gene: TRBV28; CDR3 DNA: TGTGCCAGCAGGAACGGACAGTTCATGAACACTGAAGCTTTCTTT; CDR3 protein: CASRNGQFMNTEAFF
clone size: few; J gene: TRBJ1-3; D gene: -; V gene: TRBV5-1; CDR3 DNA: TGCGCCAGCAGCTTGGAAGGCTCTGGAAACACCATATATTTT; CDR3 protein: CASSLEGSGNTIYF
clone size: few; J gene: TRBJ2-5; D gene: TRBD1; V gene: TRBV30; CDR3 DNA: TGTGCCTGGTCGACAGGGGCTTACCAAGAGACCCAGTACTTC; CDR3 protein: CAWSTGAYQETQYF
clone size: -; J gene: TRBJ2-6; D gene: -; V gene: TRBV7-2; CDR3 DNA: TGTGCCAGCAGCTTAGCGACGGGCTCTGGGGCCAACGTCCTGACTTTC; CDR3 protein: CASSLATGSGANVLTF
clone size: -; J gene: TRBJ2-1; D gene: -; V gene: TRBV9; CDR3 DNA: TGTGCCAGCAGCGAACAGGGTTTCAACAATGAGCAGTTCTTC; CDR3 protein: CASSEQGFNNEQFF
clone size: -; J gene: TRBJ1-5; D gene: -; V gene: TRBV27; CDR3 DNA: TGTGCCAGCAGTTTGGGGGTTGAGAATCAGCCCCAGCATTTT; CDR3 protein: CASSLGVENQPQHF
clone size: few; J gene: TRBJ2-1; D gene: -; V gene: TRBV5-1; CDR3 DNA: TGCGCCAGCAGCTTGGGAGGGACACAAGCCTACAATGAGCAGTTCTTC; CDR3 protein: CASSLGGTQAYNEQFF
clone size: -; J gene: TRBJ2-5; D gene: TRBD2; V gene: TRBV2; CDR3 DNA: TGTGCCAGCAGTGACAGGGAGGGAGAGACCCAGTACTTC; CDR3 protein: CASSDREGETQYF
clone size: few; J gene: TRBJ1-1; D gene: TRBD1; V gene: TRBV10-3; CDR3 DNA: TGTGCCATCAGTGAGAAACCCCTCGGCTCGGGACAGGGGGCGAGATCTTTCTTT; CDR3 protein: CAISEKPLGSGQGARSFF
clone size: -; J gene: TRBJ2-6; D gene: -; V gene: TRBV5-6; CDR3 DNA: TGTGCCAGCAGCCTGTGGGGTGGGGCCAACGTCCTGACTTTC; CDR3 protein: CASSLWGGANVLTF
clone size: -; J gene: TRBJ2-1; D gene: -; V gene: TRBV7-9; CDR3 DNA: TGTGCCAGCAGCTTAGAAAGGGGCCTAAACAATGAGCAGTTCTTC; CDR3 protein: CASSLERGLNNEQFF
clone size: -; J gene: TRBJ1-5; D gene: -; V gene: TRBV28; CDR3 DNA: TGTGCCAGCAGTTTAGGCAGTCCCCAGCATTTT; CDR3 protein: CASSLGSPQHF
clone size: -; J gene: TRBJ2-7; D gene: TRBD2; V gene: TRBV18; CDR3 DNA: TGTGCCAGCTCACCACTAGTGGCGGGGGGCATCGAGCAGTACTTC; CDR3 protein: CASSPLVAGGIEQYF
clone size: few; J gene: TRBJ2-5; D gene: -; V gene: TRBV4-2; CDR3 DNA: TGTGCCAGCAGCCCCCAGGAGGGCGACAGTGGAGAGACCCAGTACTTC; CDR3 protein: CASSPQEGDSGETQYF
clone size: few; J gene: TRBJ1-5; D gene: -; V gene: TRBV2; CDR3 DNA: TGTGCCAGCAGTGACAGGGGCAAGGGCAATCAGCCCCAGCATTTT; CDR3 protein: CASSDRGKGNQPQHF
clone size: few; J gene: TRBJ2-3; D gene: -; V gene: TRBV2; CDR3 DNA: TGTGCCAGCGTGGAGGGGGAGTCAGATACGCAGTATTTT; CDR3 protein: CASVEGESDTQYF
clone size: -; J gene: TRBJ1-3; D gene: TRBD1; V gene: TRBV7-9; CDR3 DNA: TGTGCCAGCAGCCCCGGGACAGGGGCTGGAAACACCATATATTTT; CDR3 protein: CASSPGTGAGNTIYF
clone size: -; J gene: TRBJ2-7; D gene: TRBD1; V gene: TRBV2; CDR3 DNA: TGTGCCAGGAGCACCGGGACAGAGAGAGACGAGCAGTACTTC; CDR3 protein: CARSTGTERDEQYF
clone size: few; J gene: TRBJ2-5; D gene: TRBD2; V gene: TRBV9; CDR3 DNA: TGTGCCAGCAGCGTAGCGGGGGGGCCCCGAGAGACCCAGTACTTC; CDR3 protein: CASSVAGGPRETQYF